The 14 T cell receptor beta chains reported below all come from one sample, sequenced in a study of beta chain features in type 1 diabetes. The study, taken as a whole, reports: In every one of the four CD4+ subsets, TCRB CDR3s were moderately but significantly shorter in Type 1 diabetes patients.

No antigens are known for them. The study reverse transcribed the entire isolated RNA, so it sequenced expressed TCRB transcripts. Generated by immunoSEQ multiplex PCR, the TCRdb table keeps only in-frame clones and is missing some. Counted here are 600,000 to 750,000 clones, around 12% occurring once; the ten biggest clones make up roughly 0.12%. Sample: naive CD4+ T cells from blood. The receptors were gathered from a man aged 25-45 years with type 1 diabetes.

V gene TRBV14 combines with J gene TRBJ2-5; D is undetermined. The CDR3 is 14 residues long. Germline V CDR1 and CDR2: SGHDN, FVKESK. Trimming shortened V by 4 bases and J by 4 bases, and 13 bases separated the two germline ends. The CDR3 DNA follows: TGTGCCAGCAGCCTCGACGCCTGGCGAGAGACCCAGTACTTC. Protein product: CASSLDAWRETQYF.

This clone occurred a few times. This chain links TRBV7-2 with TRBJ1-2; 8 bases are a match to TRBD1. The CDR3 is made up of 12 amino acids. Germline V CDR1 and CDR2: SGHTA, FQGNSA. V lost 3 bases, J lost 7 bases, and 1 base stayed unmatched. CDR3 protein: CASSFQGAGYTF. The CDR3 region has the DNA TGTGCCAGCAGCTTCCAGGGGGCTGGCTACACCTTC.

The CDR3, as DNA: TGTGCCAGCAGCTTGGGACAGCAAGTTAATAATTCACCCCTCCACTTT. Its protein is CASSLGQQVNNSPLHF. The J gene is TRBJ1-6, the V gene TRBV11-2, with 7 bases fitting TRBD1. V shed 3 bases and J 5 bases; nucleotides not matched to a gene: 7. Germline V gene lookup returns CDR1 SGHAT and CDR2 FQNNGV. The CDR3 extends over 16 amino acids.

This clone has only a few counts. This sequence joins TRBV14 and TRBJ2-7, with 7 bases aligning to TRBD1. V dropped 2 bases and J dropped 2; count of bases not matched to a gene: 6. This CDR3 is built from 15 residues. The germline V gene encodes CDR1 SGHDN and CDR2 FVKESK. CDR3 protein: CASSQPGQTPYEQYF. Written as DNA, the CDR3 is TGTGCCAGCAGCCAACCGGGACAGACCCCCTACGAGCAGTACTTC. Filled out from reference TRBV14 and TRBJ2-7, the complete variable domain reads EAGVTQFPSHSVIEKGQTVTLRCDPISGHDNLYWYRRVMGKEIKFLLHFVKESKQDESGMPNNRFLAERTGGTYSTLKVQPAELEDSGVYFCASSQPGQTPYEQYFGPGTRLTVT.

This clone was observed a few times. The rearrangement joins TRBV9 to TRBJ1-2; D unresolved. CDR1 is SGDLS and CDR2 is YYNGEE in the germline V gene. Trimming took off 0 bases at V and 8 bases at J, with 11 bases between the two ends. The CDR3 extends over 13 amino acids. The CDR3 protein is CASSVETVEGYTF. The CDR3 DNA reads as TGTGCCAGCAGCGTAGAAACAGTGGAGGGCTACACCTTC.

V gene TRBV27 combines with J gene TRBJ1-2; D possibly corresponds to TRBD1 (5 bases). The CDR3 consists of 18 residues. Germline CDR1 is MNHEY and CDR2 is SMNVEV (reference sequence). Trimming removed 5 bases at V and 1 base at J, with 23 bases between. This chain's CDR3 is CASSTIGQGTLSNYGYTF. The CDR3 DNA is TGTGCCAGCAGTACTATAGGGCAGGGTACCCTTAGTAACTATGGCTACACCTTC.

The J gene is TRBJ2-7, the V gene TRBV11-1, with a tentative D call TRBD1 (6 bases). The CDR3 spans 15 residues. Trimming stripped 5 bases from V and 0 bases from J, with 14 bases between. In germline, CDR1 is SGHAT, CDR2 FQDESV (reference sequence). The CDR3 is CASSHRTVASYEQYF. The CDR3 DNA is TGTGCCAGCAGCCACCGGACAGTTGCCTCCTACGAGCAGTACTTC.

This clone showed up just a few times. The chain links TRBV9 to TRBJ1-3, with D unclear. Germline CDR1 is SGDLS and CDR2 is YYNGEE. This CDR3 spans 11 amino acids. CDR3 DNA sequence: TGTGCGTCCCGCGGGGGAAACACCATATATTTT. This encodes CASRGGNTIYF.

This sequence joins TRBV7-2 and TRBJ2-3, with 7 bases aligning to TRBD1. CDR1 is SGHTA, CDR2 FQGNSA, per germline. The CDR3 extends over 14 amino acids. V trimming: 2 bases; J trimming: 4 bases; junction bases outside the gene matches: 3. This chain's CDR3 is CASSLRGQSDTQYF. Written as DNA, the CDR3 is TGTGCCAGCAGCTTAAGGGGGCAGTCAGATACGCAGTATTTT.

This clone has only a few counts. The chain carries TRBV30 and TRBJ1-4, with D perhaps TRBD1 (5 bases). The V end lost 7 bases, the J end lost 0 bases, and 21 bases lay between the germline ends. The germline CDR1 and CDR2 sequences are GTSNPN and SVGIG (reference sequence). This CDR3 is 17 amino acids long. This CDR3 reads CASSSVAGSSTNEKLFF. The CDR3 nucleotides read TGTGCCTCGTCTAGCGTGGCAGGGTCTTCAACTAATGAAAAACTGTTTTTT.

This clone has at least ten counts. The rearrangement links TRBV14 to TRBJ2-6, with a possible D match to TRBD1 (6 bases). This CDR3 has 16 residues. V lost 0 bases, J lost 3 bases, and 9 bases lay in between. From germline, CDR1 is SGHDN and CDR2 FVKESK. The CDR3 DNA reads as TGTGCCAGCAGCCAAGAACCAGGGGTTGGGGCCAACGTCCTGACTTTC. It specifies CASSQEPGVGANVLTF.

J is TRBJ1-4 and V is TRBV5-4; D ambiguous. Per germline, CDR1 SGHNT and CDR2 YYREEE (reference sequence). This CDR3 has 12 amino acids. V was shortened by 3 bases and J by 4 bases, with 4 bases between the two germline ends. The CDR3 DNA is TGTGCCAGCAGCTCCCTTAATGAAAAACTGTTTTTT. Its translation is CASSSLNEKLFF.

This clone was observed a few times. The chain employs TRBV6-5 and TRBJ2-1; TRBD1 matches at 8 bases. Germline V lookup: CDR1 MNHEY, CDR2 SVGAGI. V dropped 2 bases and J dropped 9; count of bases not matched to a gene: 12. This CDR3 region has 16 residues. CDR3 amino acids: CASSYGGTGALSEQFF. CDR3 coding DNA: TGTGCCAGCAGTTACGGCGGGACAGGCGCCCTGAGTGAGCAGTTCTTC.

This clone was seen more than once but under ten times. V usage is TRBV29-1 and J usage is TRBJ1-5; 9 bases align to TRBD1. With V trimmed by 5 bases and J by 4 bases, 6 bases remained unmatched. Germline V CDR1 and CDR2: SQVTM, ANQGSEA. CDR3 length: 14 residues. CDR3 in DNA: TGCAGCGTTCAGACAGGGGGAATTAATCAGCCCCAGCATTTT. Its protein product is CSVQTGGINQPQHF.